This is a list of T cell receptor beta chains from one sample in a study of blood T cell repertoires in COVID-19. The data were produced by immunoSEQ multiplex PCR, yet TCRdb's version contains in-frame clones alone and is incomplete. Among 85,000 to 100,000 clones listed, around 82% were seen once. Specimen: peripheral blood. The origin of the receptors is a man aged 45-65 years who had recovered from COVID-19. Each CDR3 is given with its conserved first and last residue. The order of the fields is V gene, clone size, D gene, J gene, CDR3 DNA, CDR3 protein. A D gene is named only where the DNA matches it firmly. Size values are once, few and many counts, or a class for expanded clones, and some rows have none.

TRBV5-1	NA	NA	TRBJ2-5	TGCGCCAGCAGCTTCGGCCACGGGGGATTAGAGACCCAGTACTTC	CASSFGHGGLETQYF
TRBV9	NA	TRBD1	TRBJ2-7	TGTGCCAGCAGTCTGGGGACAGGGGGCCTCGAGCAGTACTTC	CASSLGTGGLEQYF
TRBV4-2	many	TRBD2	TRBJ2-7	TGTGCCAGCAGCCAGGGACTATACCTCTACGAGCAGTACTTC	CASSQGLYLYEQYF
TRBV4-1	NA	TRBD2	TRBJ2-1	TGCGCCAGCAGCCGTGCCCTAGCGGGAGCCTACAATGAGCAGTTCTTC	CASSRALAGAYNEQFF
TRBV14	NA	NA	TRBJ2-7	TGTGCCAGCAGCCAATTTTTCGCCGAAGGGGGTGTTTACGAGCAGTACTTC	CASSQFFAEGGVYEQYF
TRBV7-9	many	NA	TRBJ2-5	TGTGCCAGCAGTTTTGGCGCCCGGCCAGGGGGAGGAGAGACCCAGTACTTC	CASSFGARPGGGETQYF
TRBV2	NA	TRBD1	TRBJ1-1	TGTGCCACCGTGACAGGGACCAACACTGAAGCTTTCTTT	CATVTGTNTEAFF
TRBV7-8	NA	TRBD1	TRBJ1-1	TGTGCCAGCAGCTTTATTAAGGGGGCAATGACTGAAGCTTTCTTT	CASSFIKGAMTEAFF
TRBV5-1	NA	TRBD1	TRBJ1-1	TGCGCCAGCAGCTGGGGACAGGGGAACACTGAAGCTTTCTTT	CASSWGQGNTEAFF
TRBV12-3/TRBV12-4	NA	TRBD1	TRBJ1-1	TGTGCCAGCAGTTTGTCAGGGGGCACTGAAGCTTTCTTT	CASSLSGGTEAFF
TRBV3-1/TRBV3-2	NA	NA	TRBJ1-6	TGTGCCAGCAGCCCCACTACACCTCTAACCCTCCACTTT	CASSPTTPLTLHF
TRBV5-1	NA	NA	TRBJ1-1	TGCGCCAGCAGCTTGACTTTCAGGGCCACTGAAGCTTTCTTT	CASSLTFRATEAFF
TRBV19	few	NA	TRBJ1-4	TGTGCCAGTAGTGACCGAACAGACAAACTGTTTTTT	CASSDRTDKLFF
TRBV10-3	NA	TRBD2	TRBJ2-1	TGTGCCATCAGGGAGTCAGGACTAGCGGGGGGAAGTGGTGAGCAGTTCTTC	CAIRESGLAGGSGEQFF
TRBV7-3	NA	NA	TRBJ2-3	TGTGCCAGCAGCCCCAGAGGTACCACCACAGATACGCAGTATTTT	CASSPRGTTTDTQYF
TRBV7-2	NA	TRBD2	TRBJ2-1	TGTGCCAGCAGCTTGCTCGGGACTAGCGGGAGTTTCAAAAATGAGCAGTTCTTC	CASSLLGTSGSFKNEQFF
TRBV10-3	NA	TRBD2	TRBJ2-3	TGTGCCTCGGGGGGAACCTCCACAGATACGCAGTATTTT	CASGGTSTDTQYF
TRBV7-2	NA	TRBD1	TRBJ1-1	TGTGCCAGCAGCACGGACAGGTGGGTCACTGAAGCTTTCTTT	CASSTDRWVTEAFF
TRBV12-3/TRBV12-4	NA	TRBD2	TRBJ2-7	TGTGCCAGCAGTTTAGGACTAGCCAGCGTGCAGTACTTC	CASSLGLASVQYF
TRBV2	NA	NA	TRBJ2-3	TGTGCCAGCAGCCTTATTGAGCTTAGCACAGATACGCAGTATTTT	CASSLIELSTDTQYF
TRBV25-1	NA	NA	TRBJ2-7	TGTGCCAGCAGCCACCGAGGGAACGAGCAGTACTTC	CASSHRGNEQYF
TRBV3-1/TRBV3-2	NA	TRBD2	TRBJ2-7	TGTGCCAGCAGCCCCTCCCCACTAGCGGAGCAGTACTTC	CASSPSPLAEQYF
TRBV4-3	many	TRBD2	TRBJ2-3	TGCGCCAGTCGCTCGGGGACTAGCGGCACAGATACGCAGTATTTT	CASRSGTSGTDTQYF
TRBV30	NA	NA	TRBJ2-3	TGTGCCTGGAGTTGGGGAGGAACGCAGTATTTT	CAWSWGGTQYF
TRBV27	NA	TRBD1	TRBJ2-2	TGTGCCAGCAGTACCCAGGTTAGGCAGGGGGCGACCGGGGAGCTGTTTTTT	CASSTQVRQGATGELFF
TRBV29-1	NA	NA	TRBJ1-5	TGCAGCGTTGTAGACGGCAATCAGCCCCAGCATTTT	CSVVDGNQPQHF
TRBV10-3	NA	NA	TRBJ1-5	TGTGCCGCCGGACCGGGGGAAGCCAATCAGCCCCAGCATTTT	CAAGPGEANQPQHF
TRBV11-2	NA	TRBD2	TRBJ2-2	TGTGCCAGCAGCTTCCCCGACTCACTAGCGGGGTCGAACACCGGGGAGCTGTTTTTT	CASSFPDSLAGSNTGELFF
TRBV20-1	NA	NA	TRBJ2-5	TGCAGTGCTAGTGGGCAGATACAAGAGACCCAGTACTTC	CSASGQIQETQYF
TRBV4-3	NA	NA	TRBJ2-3	TGCGCCAGCAGCCAAGAGAACAGGCCGACAGATACGCAGTATTTT	CASSQENRPTDTQYF
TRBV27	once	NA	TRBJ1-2	TGTGCCAGCAGTTTCAACGGAGACTATGGCTACACCTTC	CASSFNGDYGYTF
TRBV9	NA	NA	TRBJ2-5	TGTGCCAGCAGCTCCAACCAGGGGTCACAAGAGACCCAGTACTTC	CASSSNQGSQETQYF
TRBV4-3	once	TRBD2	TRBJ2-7	TGCGCCAGCAGCCAAGATAGCTGGGCTAGCGGGAGTAATGAGCAGTACTTC	CASSQDSWASGSNEQYF
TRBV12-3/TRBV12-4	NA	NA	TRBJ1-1	TGTGCCAGCACCCTCGGGTGGCATGAAGCTTTCTTT	CASTLGWHEAFF
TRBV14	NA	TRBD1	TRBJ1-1	TGTGCCAGCAGCCTACAAGAAGCAGGGGGCACTGAAGCTTTCTTT	CASSLQEAGGTEAFF
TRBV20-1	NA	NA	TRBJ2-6	TGCAGTGCTAGTTTGACTAGGTACTCCGGGGCCAACGTCCTGACTTTC	CSASLTRYSGANVLTF
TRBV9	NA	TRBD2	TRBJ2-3	TGTGCCAGCAGCCCTCTTATGGGGGGGGATACGCAGTATTTT	CASSPLMGGDTQYF
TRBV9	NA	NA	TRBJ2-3	TGTGCCAGCAGCGTAGTAGAAGCGTCGGATACGCAGTATTTT	CASSVVEASDTQYF
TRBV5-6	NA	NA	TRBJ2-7	TGTGCCAGCAGCTTGTTAGATGAGCAGTACTTC	CASSLLDEQYF
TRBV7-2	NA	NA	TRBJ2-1	TGTGCCAGCAGCCTGCCGGGGCGGGGCCAGAACAATGAGCAGTTCTTC	CASSLPGRGQNNEQFF
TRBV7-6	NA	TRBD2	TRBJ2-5	TGTGCCAGCAGCTTGGGTCTAGCGGGGGGGTCAGAGACCCAGTACTTC	CASSLGLAGGSETQYF